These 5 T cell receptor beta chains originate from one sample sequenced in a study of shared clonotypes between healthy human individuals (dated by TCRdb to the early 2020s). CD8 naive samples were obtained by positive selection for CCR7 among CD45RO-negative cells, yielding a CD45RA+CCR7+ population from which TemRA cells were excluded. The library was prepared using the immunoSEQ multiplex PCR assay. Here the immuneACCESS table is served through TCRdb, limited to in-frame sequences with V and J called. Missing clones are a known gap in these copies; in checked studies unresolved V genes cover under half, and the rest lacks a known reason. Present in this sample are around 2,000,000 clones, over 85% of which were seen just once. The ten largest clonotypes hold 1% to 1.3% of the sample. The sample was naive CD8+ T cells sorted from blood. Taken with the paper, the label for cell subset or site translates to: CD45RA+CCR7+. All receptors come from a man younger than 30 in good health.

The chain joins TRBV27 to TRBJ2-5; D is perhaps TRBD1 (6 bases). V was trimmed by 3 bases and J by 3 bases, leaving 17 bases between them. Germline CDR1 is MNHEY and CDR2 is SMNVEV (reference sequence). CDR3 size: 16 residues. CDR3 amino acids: CASSFSLGTPKETQYF. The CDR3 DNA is TGTGCCAGCAGTTTCTCCCTAGGGACACCCAAAGAGACCCAGTACTTC.

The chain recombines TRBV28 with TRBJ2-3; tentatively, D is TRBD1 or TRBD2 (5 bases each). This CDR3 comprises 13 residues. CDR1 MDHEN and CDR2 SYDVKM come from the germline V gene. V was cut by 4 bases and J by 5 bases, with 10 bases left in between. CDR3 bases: TGTGCCAGCAGTTCGGAGAGGGGAGATACGCAGTATTTT. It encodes CASSSERGDTQYF.

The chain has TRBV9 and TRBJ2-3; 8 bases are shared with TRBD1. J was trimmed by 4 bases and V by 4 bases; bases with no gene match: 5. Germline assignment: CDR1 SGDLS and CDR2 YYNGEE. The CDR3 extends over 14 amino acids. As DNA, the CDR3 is TGTGCCAGCAGCCCATCGACAGGGGCAGATACGCAGTATTTT. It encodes CASSPSTGADTQYF.

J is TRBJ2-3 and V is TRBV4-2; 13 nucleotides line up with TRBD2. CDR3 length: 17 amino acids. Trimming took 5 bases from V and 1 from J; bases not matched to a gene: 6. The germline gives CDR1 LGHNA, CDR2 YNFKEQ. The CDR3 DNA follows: TGTGCCAGCAGCAGGACTAGCGGGGGAGACCGCACAGATACGCAGTATTTT. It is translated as CASSRTSGGDRTDTQYF.

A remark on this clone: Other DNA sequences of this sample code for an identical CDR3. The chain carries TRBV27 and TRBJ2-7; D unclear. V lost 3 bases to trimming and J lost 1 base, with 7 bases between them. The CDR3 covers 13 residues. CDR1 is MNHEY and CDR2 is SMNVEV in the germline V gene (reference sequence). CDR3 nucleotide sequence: TGTGCCAGCAGTTTGGCAGGTTCCTACGAGCAGTACTTC. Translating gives CASSLAGSYEQYF.